Each of the 30 T cell receptor beta chains below was sequenced from the same sample in a study of CD4 and CD8 cells across lung adenocarcinoma regions. MiXCR, applied by TCRdb to the PCR reads, yields one record per CDR3 protein. The repertoire holds 20,000 to 25,000 distinct CDR3 sequences, with over 50% as singletons. Sample: CD8+ T cells from the center of a lung tumor. The receptors stem from a female donor with lung adenocarcinoma. The CD4 and CD8 labels of this study may be unreliable.

There are many counts of this clonotype. The chain is built from TRBV6-1 and TRBJ2-6; D is ambiguous. The CDR3 is made up of 13 amino acids. Deletions cut 8 bases from V and 0 bases from J, with 5 bases between. In germline, CDR1 is MNHNS, CDR2 SASEGT. The CDR3 loop is CASQISGANVLTF. CDR3 nucleotide sequence: TGTGCCAGCCAGATCTCTGGGGCCAACGTCCTGACTTTC.

The chain employs TRBV4-1 and TRBJ2-6; D ambiguous. The CDR3 totals 19 residues. Germline V gives CDR1 MGHRA, CDR2 YSYEKL. The V end was cut by 0 bases, the J end by 4 bases, with 19 bases between. Here the CDR3 reads CASSQDSARLKTGANVLTF. The CDR3 region has the DNA TGCGCCAGCAGCCAAGATAGTGCGCGGTTAAAGACGGGGGCCAACGTCCTGACTTTC.

Of note for this clonotype: One junction end disagrees with the germline gene, perhaps due to a read error. The chain employs TRBV27 and TRBJ2-5; D tentatively reads TRBD1 or TRBD2 (5 bases each). The germline V gene has CDR1 MNHEY and CDR2 SMNVEV (reference sequence). The CDR3 is 15 residues long. CDR3 sequence reads: CARGFGDRHQDTQYF. The CDR3 DNA follows: TGTGCCAGGGGTTTTGGGGACCGACACCAAGATACCCAGTACTTC.

This clonotype was detected only once. V gene TRBV27 combines with J gene TRBJ2-1, with 9 bases identical to TRBD2. The CDR3 sequence is 15 residues long. Germline CDR1 MNHEY, CDR2 SMNVEV (reference sequence). Trimming took 5 bases from V and 4 from J; bases not matched to a gene: 6. CDR3 coding DNA: TGTGCCAGCAGTCCCAAGGGACTAGCTTACAATGAGCAGTTCTTC. Protein: CASSPKGLAYNEQFF.

Comment on this clonotype: Germline and junction disagree at one end, which may indicate a read error. This sequence joins TRBV10-1 and TRBJ2-4; weak D call: TRBD2 (5 bases). The CDR3 spans 15 residues. The germline CDR1 and CDR2 sequences are WNHNN and SYGVQD (reference sequence). The CDR3 here is CGSGSGWGATNTQYF. DNA for the CDR3: TGCGGCAGCGGCTCGGGGTGGGGAGCCACAAACACTCAGTACTTC.

This clonotype was seen a handful of times. The chain recombines TRBV10-2 with TRBJ1-4; tentative D call: TRBD1 (6 bases). In germline, CDR1 is WSHSY, CDR2 SAAADI. V lost 0 bases to trimming and J lost 10 bases, with 12 bases between them. CDR3 size: 14 residues. CDR3 in DNA: TGCGCCAGCAGTGAGTCGGGGGGGGGCCGAAAACTGTTTTTT. Residues: CASSESGGGRKLFF.

The V gene is TRBV27, the J gene TRBJ2-5; 8 nucleotides agree with TRBD1. V gave up 4 bases and J gave up 8 bases; unmatched junction bases: 12. From germline, CDR1 is MNHEY and CDR2 SMNVEV (reference sequence). The CDR3 length is 15 residues. In DNA, the CDR3 is TGTGCCAGCAGTTCAGGGGGCCGTGCCAAAAACACCCAGTACTTC. It yields the protein CASSSGGRAKNTQYF.

Comment on this clonotype: One end of the junction varies from germline; a read error may be responsible. The chain recombines TRBV27 with TRBJ2-3, with D perhaps being TRBD1 or TRBD2 (5 bases each). Germline CDR1 reads MNHEY; CDR2 reads SMNVEV (reference sequence). The CDR3 is 15 amino acids. The CDR3: CARGHGVGHTDTQYF. Here the CDR3 DNA reads TGTGCCAGGGGGCACGGGGTAGGACACACAGATACGCAGTATTTC.

This clonotype was seen many times. The gene calls are TRBV10-2 and TRBJ2-1, with 11 bases lining up with TRBD2. Germline lookup yields CDR1 WSHSY and CDR2 SAAADI. CDR3 length: 17 amino acids. The V segment lost 3 bases and the J segment 15 bases; nucleotides outside the gene matches: 19. The CDR3 DNA reads TGCGCCAGCAGTGATCCCGGCTCTAGCGGGAGGTCTCAGCACCGGTTCTTC. Translated, it gives CASSDPGSSGRSQHRFF.

This clonotype was counted a single time. The rearrangement joins TRBV11-2 to TRBJ2-1; 7 bases match TRBD1. The J call could be wrong; TRBJ2-7 is a better fit for the DNA end. This CDR3 region has 14 residues. Germline lookup yields CDR1 SGHAT and CDR2 FQNNGV. CDR3 sequence reads: CAGRGGGGQDTQYF. CDR3 DNA: TGTGCGGGCAGAGGGGGCGGTGGCCAAGATACGCAGTACTTC.

The J gene is TRBJ2-1, the V gene TRBV23-1; possibly TRBD2 for D (6 bases). TRBV23-1 is an ORF, and what it does is uncertain. The V end was cut by 5 bases, the J end by 6 bases, with 20 bases between. This CDR3 is built from 16 residues. The CDR3 DNA follows: TGCGCCAGCAGTATGGGACTTGGGATGGGTCGCAATGAGCAGTTCTTC. Translating gives CASSMGLGMGRNEQFF.

V gene TRBV6-1 combines with J gene TRBJ1-1; no clear D. Germline assignment: CDR1 MNHNS and CDR2 SASEGT. The CDR3 runs 13 residues. V was pared by 0 bases and J by 1 base, with 3 bases between. The CDR3 here is CASSEAENTEAFF. CDR3 coding DNA: TGTGCCAGCAGTGAAGCAGAGAACACTGAAGCTTTCTTT.

The chain has TRBV27 and TRBJ2-3, with unresolved D. Gene TRBJ2-4 matches the end of the DNA better, so the J call may be wrong. CDR1 MNHEY and CDR2 SMNVEV come from the germline V gene (reference sequence). The CDR3 loop spans 15 amino acids. Written as DNA, the CDR3 is TGTGCCAGCAGTTCTTGGCTGAGAGCCCCAGATACTCAGTACTTC. This encodes CASSSWLRAPDTQYF.

There are many counts of this clonotype. The J gene is TRBJ2-3, the V gene TRBV9, with D perhaps being TRBD1 or TRBD2 (5 bases each). With 3 bases removed from V and 2 bases from J, the gap between germline ends came to 13 bases. This CDR3 is 15 amino acids long. Germline CDR1 SGDLS, CDR2 YYNGEE. The CDR3 DNA sequence: TGTGCCAGCAGCGCCCAGGGAGAAGTCACAGATACGCAGTATTTT. It specifies CASSAQGEVTDTQYF.

The rearrangement joins TRBV27 to TRBJ2-7; no reliable D call. CDR1 is MNHEY, CDR2 SMNVEV, per germline (reference sequence). This CDR3 comprises 16 residues. Trimming left V 6 bases short and J 8 bases short, with 26 bases between. CDR3 coding DNA: TGTGCCAGCAGCTCCCTCCAGGCTAGGAGCACTGATAAGCAGTACTTC. Translation: CASSSLQARSTDKQYF.

The gene calls are TRBV14 and TRBJ1-4, with 8 positions matching TRBD1. The CDR3 covers 15 residues. Germline V gives CDR1 SGHDN, CDR2 FVKESK. With V trimmed by 5 bases and J by 3 bases, 5 bases remained unmatched. CDR3 in DNA: TGTGCCAGCAGCTACGACAGGGGCGCTAATGAAAAACTGTTTTTT. It translates to CASSYDRGANEKLFF. The full variable domain, in which reference TRBV14 and TRBJ1-4 provide the parts outside the CDR3, is EAGVTQFPSHSVIEKGQTVTLRCDPISGHDNLYWYRRVMGKEIKFLLHFVKESKQDESGMPNNRFLAERTGGTYSTLKVQPAELEDSGVYFCASSYDRGANEKLFFGSGTQLSVL.

The chain couples TRBV27 to TRBJ2-4; D gene ambiguous. V lost 6 bases, J lost 0 bases, and 9 bases lay in between. The CDR3 spans 14 residues. The germline gives CDR1 MNHEY, CDR2 SMNVEV (reference sequence). DNA for the CDR3: TGTGCCAGCAGCCCGACATTAGCCAAAAACATTCAGTACTTC. It yields the protein CASSPTLAKNIQYF.

In regard to this clonotype: A much larger clone differs by one base, so this may be a read error. The J gene is TRBJ2-5, the V gene TRBV4-1, with D possibly being TRBD2 (6 bases). The V gene's germline CDR1 is MGHRA and CDR2 YSYEKL. The CDR3 runs 14 residues. The V end was cut by 3 bases, the J end by 11 bases, with 19 bases between. This chain's CDR3 is CASSQGLLANEQYF. CDR3 in DNA: TGCGCCAGCAGCCAGGGGCTTCTAGCGAATGAGCAGTACTTC.

This clonotype has a count of ten or more. The chain employs TRBV6-1 and TRBJ2-3; D is unclear. The J call may be incorrect, as the DNA end agrees better with TRBJ2-5. CDR1 and CDR2 (germline): MNHNS, SASEGT. The CDR3 loop spans 13 amino acids. The CDR3 loop reads CASRVPLQETQYF. CDR3 bases: TGTGCCAGCCGAGTCCCCCTTCAAGAGACCCAGTACTTC.

This clonotype was counted between two and nine times. The chain couples TRBV27 to TRBJ2-3, with TRBD2 identical over 9 bases. Looked up from germline, CDR1 is MNHEY and CDR2 is SMNVEV (reference sequence). J gave up 0 bases and V 6 bases, and 16 bases lay outside the gene matches. There are 19 residues in the CDR3. The CDR3 sequence: CASRATGLAGQSSTDTQYF. Here the CDR3 DNA reads TGTGCCAGCAGAGCCACGGGGCTAGCGGGACAGTCTAGCACAGATACGCAGTATTTT.

This rearrangement joins TRBV27 to TRBJ1-1; D not certain. Per germline, CDR1 MNHEY and CDR2 SMNVEV (reference sequence). The CDR3 length is 14 residues. V was trimmed by 3 bases and J by 0 bases, leaving 8 bases between them. The CDR3 is CASSLGALNTEAFF. Written as DNA, the CDR3 is TGTGCCAGCAGTTTGGGAGCACTGAACACTGAAGCTTTCTTT.

In its sample, this clonotype was seen once. This sequence joins TRBV27 and TRBJ2-3, with D maybe TRBD2 (7 bases). The CDR3 contains 15 residues. Germline V lookup: CDR1 MNHEY, CDR2 SMNVEV (reference sequence). V was shortened by 7 bases and J by 12 bases, with 26 bases between the two germline ends. CDR3 loop: CASTGGGRAADTQYF. The CDR3 nucleotides are TGTGCCAGCACCGGGGGCGGGAGAGCCGCAGACACTCAGTATTTT.

As to this clonotype: Compared with germline, one end of the junction differs, possibly owing to a read error. V and J are TRBV6-4 and TRBJ2-3; 8 positions agree with TRBD2. Gene TRBJ2-7 matches the end of the DNA better, so the J call may be wrong. Germline V gene sequence: CDR1 MRHNA, CDR2 SNTAGT. The CDR3 consists of 19 residues. This CDR3 is CASRDSEGRGATDKDTQYF. CDR3 DNA: TGTGCCAGCAGGGACTCCGAGGGGCGGGGGGCCACTGACAAAGATACGCAGTACTTC.

This clonotype counts as medium-sized. The chain has TRBV6-5 and TRBJ2-3, with TRBD2 as a possible D gene (6 bases). CDR1 MNHEY and CDR2 SVGAGI come from the germline V gene. V was trimmed by 0 bases and J by 2 bases, leaving 12 bases between them. This CDR3 contains 16 residues. In nucleotides, the CDR3 is TGTGCCAGCAGTTACTCATTAGCGGAGTTCACAGATACGCAGTATTTT. This translates into CASSYSLAEFTDTQYF.

This clonotype was counted between two and nine times. The rearrangement links TRBV27 to TRBJ2-1, with D perhaps matching TRBD2 (6 bases). From germline, CDR1 is MNHEY and CDR2 SMNVEV (reference sequence). The V end lost 0 bases, the J end lost 0 bases, and 15 bases lay between the germline ends. The CDR3 has 18 amino acids. CDR3 region: CASSLSAGLLLSYNEQFF. In DNA form, the CDR3 reads TGTGCCAGCAGTTTATCAGCGGGCTTACTCCTCTCCTACAATGAGCAGTTCTTC.

The V call is TRBV20-1, the J call TRBJ2-1; a weak D match, TRBD2 (7 bases). The J call is doubtful: the DNA matches TRBJ2-5 better. From germline, CDR1 is DFQATT and CDR2 SNEGSKA (reference sequence). CDR3 length: 16 amino acids. CDR3 nucleotide sequence: TGCAGTGCAACGGGGGCAGGGGAGGGGAAACAAGAGACCCAGTACTTC. Protein sequence: CSATGAGEGKQETQYF.

The V and J genes are TRBV6-1 and TRBJ2-2; TRBD1 matches at 7 bases. Germline-derived CDR1 and CDR2 are MNHNS and SASEGT. The V segment lost 4 bases and the J segment 16 bases; nucleotides outside the gene matches: 21. The CDR3 has 16 amino acids. DNA of the CDR3: TGTGCCAGCAGTGTGCGAGGGGGCGTGAACACCGGGGCGCAGTTTTTT. This gives the protein CASSVRGGVNTGAQFF.

This clonotype turned up a few times. The chain employs TRBV6-1 and TRBJ2-1, with a weak D call TRBD2 (5 bases). The CDR3 runs 12 residues. CDR1 and CDR2 from the germline V gene are MNHNS and SASEGT. V was cut by 6 bases and J by 9 bases, with 12 bases left in between. CDR3 amino acids: CASRTSDFEQFF. CDR3 in DNA: TGTGCCAGCAGAACTAGTGATTTTGAGCAGTTCTTC.

To note about this clonotype: At one end the junction does not follow the germline gene, possibly because of a read error. This rearrangement joins TRBV10-1 to TRBJ2-5; D gene uncertain. Germline CDR1 reads WNHNN; CDR2 reads SYGVQD (reference sequence). This CDR3 comprises 14 residues. The CDR3 bases are TGCGCCAGCAGTGATCCGAGGCGCCCAGAGACCCAGTACTTT. Amino acid sequence: CASSDPRRPETQYF.

As to this clonotype: The junction differs from germline at one of its ends, possibly a read error. The chain has TRBV27 and TRBJ2-5; the match to TRBD1 covers 8 bases. CDR1 is MNHEY, CDR2 SMNVEV, per germline (reference sequence). The CDR3 is 15 residues long. The DNA of the CDR3 is TGTGCCGGCAGTTCAGGGGGCCGTGACCAAGAGACCCAGTACTTC. This codes for CAGSSGGRDQETQYF.